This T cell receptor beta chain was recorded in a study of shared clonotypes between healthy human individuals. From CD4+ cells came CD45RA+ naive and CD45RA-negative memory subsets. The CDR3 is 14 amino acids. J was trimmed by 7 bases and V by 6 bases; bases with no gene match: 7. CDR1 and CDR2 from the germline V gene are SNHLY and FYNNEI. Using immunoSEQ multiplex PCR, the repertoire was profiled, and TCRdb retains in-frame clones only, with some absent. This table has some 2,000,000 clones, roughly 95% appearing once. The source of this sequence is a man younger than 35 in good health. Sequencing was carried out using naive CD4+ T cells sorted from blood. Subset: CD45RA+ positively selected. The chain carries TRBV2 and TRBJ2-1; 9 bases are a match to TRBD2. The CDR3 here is CASRGTSNWNEQFF. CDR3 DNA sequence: TGTGCCAGCAGGGGGACTAGCAACTGGAATGAGCAGTTCTTC.